The 24 T cell receptor beta chains reported below all come from one sample, sequenced in a study of Ad26.COV2.S vaccination and SARS-CoV-2 variants. Here immunoSEQ multiplex PCR was the method, and the copy in TCRdb shows in-frame clones only, minus some. The repertoire includes 500,000 or so clones, around nine tenths of them detected once, and roughly 13% sits in the top ten. As to treatment: about 20 received Ad26.COV2.S at low or high dose, single or two shots; about 5 received placebo; per-sample allocation not given. Sample collection was performed on day 63 after the first vaccine or placebo injection. The sequencing used peripheral blood, collected in a trial of Ad26.COV2.S vaccine versus placebo. The source is a person aged 18-60 years who received the Ad26.COV2.S COVID-19 vaccine or a placebo.

This clone was detected only a few times. The rearrangement links TRBV7-9 to TRBJ2-1; TRBD2 agrees at 9 bases. V lost 2 bases, J lost 3 bases, and 8 bases stayed unmatched. The CDR3 contains 17 residues. The germline gives CDR1 SEHNR, CDR2 FQNEAQ (reference sequence). This CDR3 is CASSLFASGIFYNEQFF. CDR3 nucleotides: TGTGCCAGCAGCTTATTTGCTAGCGGGATTTTCTACAATGAGCAGTTCTTC. The entire variable domain, with the rest obtained from reference TRBV7-9 and TRBJ2-1, is as follows: DTGVSQNPRHKITKRGQNVTFRCDPISEHNRLYWYRQTLGQGPEFLTYFQNEAQLEKSRLLSDRFSAERPKGSFSTLEIQRTEQGDSAMYLCASSLFASGIFYNEQFFGPGTRLTVL.

This clone was found once. Here the CDR3 reads CASSLDRPLAGDLQQYF. Written as DNA, the CDR3 is TGTGCCAGCAGCTTGGATCGCCCACTAGCGGGGGACCTCCAGCAGTACTTC. The V gene is TRBV5-4, the J gene TRBJ2-7; TRBD2 aligns across 11 bases. CDR1 and CDR2 from the germline V gene are SGHNT and YYREEE (reference sequence). V lost 0 bases to trimming and J lost 8 bases; unmatched junction nucleotides: 13. The CDR3 extends over 17 amino acids.

J is TRBJ2-5 and V is TRBV9; a weak D match, TRBD2 (5 bases). The CDR3 is made up of 14 amino acids. Germline CDR1 and CDR2: SGDLS and YYNGEE. V was shortened by 3 bases and J by 3 bases, with 12 bases between the two germline ends. The CDR3 sequence: CASSAGLREETQYF. The CDR3 DNA is TGTGCCAGCAGCGCGGGTCTGAGGGAAGAGACCCAGTACTTC.

J is TRBJ2-1 and V is TRBV6-2 or TRBV6-3; the D is unclear. CDR3 length: 11 amino acids. Trimming cost V 5 bases and J 8 bases, with 7 bases left between them. In germline, CDR1 is MNHEY, CDR2 SVGEGT. In DNA, the CDR3 is TGTGCCAGCAGTGCACTCCATGAGCAGTTCTTC. This encodes CASSALHEQFF.

The rearrangement uses TRBV7-9 and TRBJ1-4; the D gene is possibly TRBD1 (5 bases). V was trimmed by 3 bases and J by 3 bases, leaving 11 bases between them. The CDR3 length is 15 residues. Germline values: CDR1 SEHNR, CDR2 FQNEAQ (reference sequence). CDR3 sequence reads: CASSFDEGPNEKLFF. The DNA for the CDR3 is TGTGCCAGCAGCTTCGATGAGGGGCCTAATGAAAAACTGTTTTTT.

The chain couples TRBV6-5 to TRBJ2-3; tentative D call: TRBD1 (5 bases). There are 15 residues in the CDR3. Germline V CDR1 and CDR2: MNHEY, SVGAGI. V lost 5 bases, J lost 0 bases, and 12 bases lay in between. In DNA, the CDR3 is TGTGCCAGCAGTCCCCGGACAACTAGCACAGATACGCAGTATTTT. This codes for CASSPRTTSTDTQYF.

This clone occurred many times. The J gene is TRBJ1-5, the V gene TRBV30; no clear D. Germline values: CDR1 GTSNPN, CDR2 SVGIG (reference sequence). The CDR3 sequence is 13 residues long. Trimming stripped 7 bases from V and 5 bases from J, with 15 bases between. The CDR3 region has the DNA TGTGCCTACGGTATAGGGAATGATCAGCCCCAGCATTTT. Protein sequence: CAYGIGNDQPQHF.

The chain uses TRBV7-2 and TRBJ1-3, with D possibly being TRBD1 (5 bases). V gave up 5 bases and J gave up 5 bases, with 16 bases separating them. The CDR3 extends over 15 amino acids. The germline CDR1 and CDR2 sequences are SGHTA and FQGNSA. CDR3 coding DNA: TGTGCCAGCAGCCAAGCGCGGACAAATAGAAACACCATATATTTT. Its protein product is CASSQARTNRNTIYF.

This clone was detected only once. The rearrangement uses TRBV13 and TRBJ2-1; D not resolved. CDR3 length: 12 residues. The germline V gene has CDR1 PRHDT and CDR2 FYEKMQ (reference sequence). Trimming stripped 0 bases from V and 9 bases from J, with 6 bases between. DNA for the CDR3: TGTGCCAGCAGCTTAGGCCCCGGTGAGCAGTTCTTC. Amino acid sequence: CASSLGPGEQFF.

The chain combines TRBV7-9 with TRBJ2-3, with D unresolved. The germline CDR1 and CDR2 sequences are SEHNR and FQNEAQ (reference sequence). Trimming pared 5 bases from V and 2 bases from J, leaving 20 bases between. The CDR3 runs 17 residues. In nucleotides, the CDR3 is TGTGCCAGCAGCCCCCTTTCGGGCTTGATCTTCACAGATACGCAGTATTTT. The encoded protein is CASSPLSGLIFTDTQYF. Full variable domain (remainder filled in from reference TRBV7-9 and TRBJ2-3): DTGVSQNPRHKITKRGQNVTFRCDPISEHNRLYWYRQTLGQGPEFLTYFQNEAQLEKSRLLSDRFSAERPKGSFSTLEIQRTEQGDSAMYLCASSPLSGLIFTDTQYFGPGTRLTVL.

CDR3 coding DNA: TGTGCCAGTAGTATGACCGGGGGTCTCAATGAGCAGTTCTTC. Protein sequence: CASSMTGGLNEQFF. The chain employs TRBV19 and TRBJ2-1; possible D gene TRBD2, 6 bases. CDR3 length: 14 residues. The V and J ends lost 3 bases and 6 bases respectively, with 12 bases between them. Germline V CDR1 and CDR2: LNHDA, SQIVND (reference sequence).

V usage is TRBV4-1 and J usage is TRBJ2-5; 8 bases fit TRBD2. Germline CDR1 and CDR2: MGHRA and YSYEKL. V lost 2 bases, J lost 5 bases, and 10 bases stayed unmatched. This CDR3 has 16 amino acids. In DNA, the CDR3 is TGCGCCAGCAGCCAACTGCCCGGGAGGGCCGGGGAGACCCAGTACTTC. Translation gives CASSQLPGRAGETQYF.

J is TRBJ2-5 and V is TRBV7-8; D possibly matches TRBD1 or TRBD2 (5 bases each). Germline loops: CDR1 SGHVS, CDR2 FQNEAQ. CDR3 length: 14 residues. V gave up 5 bases and J gave up 7 bases, with 17 bases separating them. The CDR3 region has the DNA TGTGCCAGCAGCGAGGGGACCCACGGATTGACCCAGTACTTC. This sequence encodes CASSEGTHGLTQYF.

V is TRBV6-2 or TRBV6-3 and J is TRBJ2-7, with D unresolved. The length of the CDR3 is 13 residues. Germline CDR1 and CDR2: MNHEY and SVGEGT. Trimming pared 5 bases from V and 7 bases from J, leaving 15 bases between. In DNA, the CDR3 is TGTGCCAGCAGTCTGACGGAGTACCTGGAGCAGTACTTC. It yields the protein CASSLTEYLEQYF.

The chain combines TRBV18 with TRBJ1-5; no reliable D call. Germline assignment: CDR1 KGHSH and CDR2 LQKENI. The CDR3 is 14 residues long. Trimming took 2 bases from V and 1 from J, leaving 6 bases between them. CDR3 sequence (DNA): TGTGCCAGCTCACCAGGAGAGAGCAATCAGCCCCAGCATTTT. Translation gives CASSPGESNQPQHF. The full variable domain, with the rest looked up from reference TRBV18 and TRBJ1-5, is NAGVMQNPRHLVRRRGQEARLRCSPMKGHSHVYWYRQLPEEGLKFMVYLQKENIIDESGMPKERFSAEFPKEGPSILRIQQVVRGDSAAYFCASSPGESNQPQHFGDGTRLSIL.

The chain employs TRBV12-3 or TRBV12-4 and TRBJ2-1; D possibly corresponds to TRBD1 (6 bases). The CDR3 length is 12 residues. V was cut by 8 bases and J by 13 bases, with 18 bases left in between. The CDR3 DNA follows: TGTGCCAGCCGAAGACCTTTACAGGGTCAGTTCTTC. Translated, it gives CASRRPLQGQFF.

The V and J genes are TRBV5-1 and TRBJ2-2; the D gene is possibly TRBD1 (6 bases). The V and J ends lost 0 bases and 7 bases respectively, with 16 bases between them. In germline, CDR1 is SGHRS, CDR2 YFSETQ. The CDR3 extends over 16 amino acids. In nucleotides, the CDR3 is TGCGCCAGCAGCTTGGCCCTACAGGGATCCTTCGGGGAGCTGTTTTTT. This translates into CASSLALQGSFGELFF.

The CDR3 nucleotides are TGTGCCAGCAGCAAGGACGTAGGCTACACCTTC. Amino acid sequence: CASSKDVGYTF. The chain links TRBV5-5 to TRBJ1-2; D call uncertain. The CDR3 runs 11 residues. The germline V gene has CDR1 SGHKS and CDR2 YYEKEE (reference sequence). V was cut by 4 bases and J by 8 bases, with 9 bases left in between.

The chain has TRBV7-3 and TRBJ2-4, with unresolved D. Germline CDR1 and CDR2: SGHTA and FQGTGA. The length of the CDR3 is 15 residues. Trimming removed 2 bases from V and 0 bases from J, with 8 bases in between. The DNA for the CDR3 is TGTGCCAGCAGCTTATCCCCCGTAGCCAAAAACATTCAGTACTTC. Amino acids: CASSLSPVAKNIQYF.

V and J are TRBV11-3 and TRBJ2-1, with D possibly being TRBD1 (6 bases). V was trimmed by 5 bases and J by 1 base, leaving 15 bases between them. This CDR3 spans 16 amino acids. Germline CDR1 SGHNT, CDR2 YENEEA. This chain's CDR3 is CASSPDRHGSYNEQFF. The CDR3 DNA sequence: TGTGCCAGCAGCCCCGACAGGCATGGGTCCTACAATGAGCAGTTCTTC.

This sequence joins TRBV27 and TRBJ2-1; the D is unclear. V shed 6 bases and J shed 7 bases, with 7 bases lying between them. This CDR3 contains 11 residues. Germline V gene lookup returns CDR1 MNHEY and CDR2 SMNVEV (reference sequence). The CDR3 DNA follows: TGTGCCAGCAGCGCCGGGAATGAGCAGTTCTTC. It codes for CASSAGNEQFF.

The genes are TRBV3-1 (or the pseudogene TRBV3-2) and TRBJ1-2; D call uncertain. The CDR3 covers 13 residues. Germline CDR1 LGHDT, CDR2 YNNKEL (reference sequence). V was clipped by 2 bases and J by 7 bases, with 11 bases between them. The CDR3 bases are TGTGCCAGCAGCCAACGGCAGAGTAGTGGCTACACCTTC. The encoded protein is CASSQRQSSGYTF.

This clone was seen a single time. This chain joins TRBV10-3 and TRBJ2-3, with D possibly being TRBD1 (6 bases). The CDR3 has 15 amino acids. Trimming left V 8 bases short and J 2 bases short, with 17 bases between. CDR1 is ENHRY, CDR2 SYGVKD, per germline. Here the CDR3 DNA reads TGTGCCATCGCCTCAGGGGATAGGGCCACAGATACGCAGTATTTT. This sequence encodes CAIASGDRATDTQYF.

The chain uses TRBV10-3 and TRBJ1-6, with D hard to call. V lost 8 bases and J 7 bases, leaving 15 bases between the germline ends. This CDR3 has 14 residues. From germline, CDR1 is ENHRY and CDR2 SYGVKD. The CDR3 spells CAIQGSIRNSPLHF. In DNA, the CDR3 is TGTGCCATCCAAGGTTCGATCAGGAATTCACCCCTCCACTTT.